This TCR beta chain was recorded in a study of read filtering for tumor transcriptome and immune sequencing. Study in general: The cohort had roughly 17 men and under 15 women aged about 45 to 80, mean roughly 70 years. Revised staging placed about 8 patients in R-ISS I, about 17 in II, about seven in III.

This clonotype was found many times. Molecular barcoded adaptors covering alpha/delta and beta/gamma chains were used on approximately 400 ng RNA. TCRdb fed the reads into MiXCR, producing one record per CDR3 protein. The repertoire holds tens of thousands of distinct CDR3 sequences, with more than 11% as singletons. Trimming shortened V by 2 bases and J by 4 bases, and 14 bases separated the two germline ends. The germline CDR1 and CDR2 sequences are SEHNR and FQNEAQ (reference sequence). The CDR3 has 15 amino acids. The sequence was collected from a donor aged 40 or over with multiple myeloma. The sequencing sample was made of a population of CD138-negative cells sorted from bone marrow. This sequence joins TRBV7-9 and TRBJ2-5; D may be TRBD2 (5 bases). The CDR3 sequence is CASSLFRERGETQYF. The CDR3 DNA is TGTGCCAGCAGCTTATTCCGGGAAAGAGGAGAGACCCAGTACTTC.